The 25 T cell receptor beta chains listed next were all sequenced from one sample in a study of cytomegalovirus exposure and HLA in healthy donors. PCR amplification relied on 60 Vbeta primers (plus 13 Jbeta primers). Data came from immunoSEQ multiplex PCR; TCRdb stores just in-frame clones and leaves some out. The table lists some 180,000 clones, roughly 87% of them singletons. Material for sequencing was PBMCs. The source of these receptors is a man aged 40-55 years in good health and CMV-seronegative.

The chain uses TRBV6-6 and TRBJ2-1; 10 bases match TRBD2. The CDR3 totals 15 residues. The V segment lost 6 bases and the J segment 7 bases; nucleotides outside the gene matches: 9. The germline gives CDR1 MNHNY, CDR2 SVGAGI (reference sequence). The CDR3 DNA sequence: TGTGCCAGCAGGTCTAGCGGGAGTAGTGGGAATGAGCAGTTCTTC. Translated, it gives CASRSSGSSGNEQFF.

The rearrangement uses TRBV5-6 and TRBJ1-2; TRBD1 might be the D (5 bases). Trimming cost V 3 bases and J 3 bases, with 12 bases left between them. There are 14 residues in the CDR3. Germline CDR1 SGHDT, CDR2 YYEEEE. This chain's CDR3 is CASSSREGHYGYTF. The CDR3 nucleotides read TGTGCCAGCAGCTCGAGGGAGGGACACTATGGCTACACCTTC.

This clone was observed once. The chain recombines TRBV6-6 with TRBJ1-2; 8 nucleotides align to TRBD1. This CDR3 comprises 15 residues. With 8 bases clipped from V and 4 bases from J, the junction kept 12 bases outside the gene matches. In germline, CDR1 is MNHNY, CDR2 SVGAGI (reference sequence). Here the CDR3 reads CASRSGAGGGYGYTF. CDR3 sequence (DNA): TGTGCCAGCCGATCCGGGGCAGGGGGCGGCTATGGCTACACCTTC.

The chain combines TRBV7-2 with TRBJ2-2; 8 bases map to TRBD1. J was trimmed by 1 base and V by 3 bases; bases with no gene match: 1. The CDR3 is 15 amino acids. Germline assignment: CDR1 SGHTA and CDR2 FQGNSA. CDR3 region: CASSFGQGNTGELFF. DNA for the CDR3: TGTGCCAGCAGCTTCGGACAGGGGAACACCGGGGAGCTGTTTTTT.

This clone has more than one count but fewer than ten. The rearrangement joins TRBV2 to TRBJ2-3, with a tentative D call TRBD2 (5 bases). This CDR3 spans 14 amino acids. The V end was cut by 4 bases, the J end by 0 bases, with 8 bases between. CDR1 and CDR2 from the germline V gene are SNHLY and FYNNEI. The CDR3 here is CASSVGLSTDTQYF. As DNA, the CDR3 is TGTGCCAGCAGTGTAGGACTGAGCACAGATACGCAGTATTTT.

The CDR3 DNA reads TGTGCCAGCAGTTTACGTTCGCGGACAGATACGCAGTATTTT. This codes for CASSLRSRTDTQYF. The chain recombines TRBV27 with TRBJ2-3; D ambiguous. Germline assignment: CDR1 MNHEY and CDR2 SMNVEV (reference sequence). V was pared by 2 bases and J by 3 bases, with 9 bases between. The CDR3 is 14 residues long.

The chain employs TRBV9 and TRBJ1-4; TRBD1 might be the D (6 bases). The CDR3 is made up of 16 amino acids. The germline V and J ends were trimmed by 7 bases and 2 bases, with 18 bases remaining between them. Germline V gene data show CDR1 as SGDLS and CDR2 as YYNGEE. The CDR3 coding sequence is TGTGCCAGCTGCTATCAGGGGTACGAGACTAATGAAAAACTGTTTTTT. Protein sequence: CASCYQGYETNEKLFF.

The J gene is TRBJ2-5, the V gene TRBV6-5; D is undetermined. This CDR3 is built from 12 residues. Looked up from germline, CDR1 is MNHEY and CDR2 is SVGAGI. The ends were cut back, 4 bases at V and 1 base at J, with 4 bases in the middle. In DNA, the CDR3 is TGTGCCAGCAGTTCTAGCCAAGAGACCCAGTACTTC. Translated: CASSSSQETQYF.

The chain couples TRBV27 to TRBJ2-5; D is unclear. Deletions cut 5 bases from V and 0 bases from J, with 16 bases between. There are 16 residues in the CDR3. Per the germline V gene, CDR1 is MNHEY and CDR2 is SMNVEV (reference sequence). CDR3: CASSIGRSLYQETQYF. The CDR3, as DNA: TGTGCCAGCAGTATCGGTCGGAGCTTGTACCAAGAGACCCAGTACTTC.

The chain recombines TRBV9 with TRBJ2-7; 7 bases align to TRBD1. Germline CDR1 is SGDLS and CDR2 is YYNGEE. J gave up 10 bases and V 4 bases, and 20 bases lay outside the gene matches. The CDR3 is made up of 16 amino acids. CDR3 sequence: CASSTQGDPGQSHQYF. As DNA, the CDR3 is TGTGCCAGCAGCACCCAGGGAGACCCGGGACAGAGCCATCAGTACTTC.

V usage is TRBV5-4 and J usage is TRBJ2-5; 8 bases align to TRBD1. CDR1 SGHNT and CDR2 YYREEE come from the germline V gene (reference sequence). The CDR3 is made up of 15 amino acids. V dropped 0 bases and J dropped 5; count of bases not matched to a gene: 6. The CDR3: CASSLDRGAGETQYF. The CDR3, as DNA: TGTGCCAGCAGCTTGGACAGGGGGGCGGGGGAGACCCAGTACTTC.

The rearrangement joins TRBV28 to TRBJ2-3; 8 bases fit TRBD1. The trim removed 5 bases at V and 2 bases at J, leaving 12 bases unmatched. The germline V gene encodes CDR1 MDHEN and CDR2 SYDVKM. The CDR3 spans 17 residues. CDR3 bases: TGTGCCAGCAGTCTTACTCAGGGGGCCGGACCCACAGATACGCAGTATTTT. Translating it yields CASSLTQGAGPTDTQYF.

The DNA of the CDR3 is TGTGCCAGCAGCTTTCCTAGGGGACTAGCGGCCGAGGGGGAGCAGTACTTC. This codes for CASSFPRGLAAEGEQYF. This chain links TRBV7-2 with TRBJ2-7, with 11 bases that match TRBD2. Unmatched junction bases numbered 14, after V lost 3 bases and J lost 7 bases. This CDR3 comprises 17 residues. The germline CDR1 and CDR2 sequences are SGHTA and FQGNSA. Full variable domain (remainder filled in from reference TRBV7-2 and TRBJ2-7): GAGVSQSPSNKVTEKGKDVELRCDPISGHTALYWYRQSLGQGLEFLIYFQGNSAPDKSGLPSDRFSAERTGGSVSTLTIQRTQQEDSAVYLCASSFPRGLAAEGEQYFGPGTRLTVT.

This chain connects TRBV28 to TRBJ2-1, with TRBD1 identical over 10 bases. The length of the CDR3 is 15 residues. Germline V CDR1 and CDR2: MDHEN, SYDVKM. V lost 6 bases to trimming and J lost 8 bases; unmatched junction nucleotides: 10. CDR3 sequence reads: CASSSPGQGTHEQFF. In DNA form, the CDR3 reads TGTGCCAGCAGCTCACCGGGACAGGGGACACATGAGCAGTTCTTC.

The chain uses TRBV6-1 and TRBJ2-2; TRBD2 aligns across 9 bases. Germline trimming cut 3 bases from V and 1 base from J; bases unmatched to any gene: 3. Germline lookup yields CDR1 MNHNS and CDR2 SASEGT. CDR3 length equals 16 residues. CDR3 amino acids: CASSDKAGGNTGELFF. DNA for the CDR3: TGTGCCAGCAGTGATAAAGCGGGGGGGAACACCGGGGAGCTGTTTTTT.

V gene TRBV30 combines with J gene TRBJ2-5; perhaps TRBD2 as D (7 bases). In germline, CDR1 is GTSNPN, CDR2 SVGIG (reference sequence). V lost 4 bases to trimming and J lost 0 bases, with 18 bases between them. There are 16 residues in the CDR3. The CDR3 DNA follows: TGTGCCTGGACAAGGGGGGGAAGGGGGTACCAAGAGACCCAGTACTTC. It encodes CAWTRGGRGYQETQYF.

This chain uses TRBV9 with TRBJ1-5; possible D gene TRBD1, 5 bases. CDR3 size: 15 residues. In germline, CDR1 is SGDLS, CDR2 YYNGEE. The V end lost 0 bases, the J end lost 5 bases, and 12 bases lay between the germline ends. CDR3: CASSVGPQGDQPQHF. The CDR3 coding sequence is TGTGCCAGCAGCGTAGGGCCGCAGGGCGATCAGCCCCAGCATTTT.

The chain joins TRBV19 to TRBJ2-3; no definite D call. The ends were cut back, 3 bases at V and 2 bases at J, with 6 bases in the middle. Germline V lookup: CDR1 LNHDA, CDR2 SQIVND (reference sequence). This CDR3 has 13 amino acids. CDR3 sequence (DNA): TGTGCCAGTAGTATCCTTCCCACAGATACGCAGTATTTT. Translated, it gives CASSILPTDTQYF.

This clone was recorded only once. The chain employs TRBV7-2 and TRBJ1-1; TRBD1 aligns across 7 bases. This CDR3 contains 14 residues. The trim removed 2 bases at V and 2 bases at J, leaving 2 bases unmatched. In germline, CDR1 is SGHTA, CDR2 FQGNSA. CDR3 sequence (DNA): TGTGCCAGCAGCTTAAGGGGGCCCAACACTGAAGCTTTCTTT. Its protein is CASSLRGPNTEAFF.

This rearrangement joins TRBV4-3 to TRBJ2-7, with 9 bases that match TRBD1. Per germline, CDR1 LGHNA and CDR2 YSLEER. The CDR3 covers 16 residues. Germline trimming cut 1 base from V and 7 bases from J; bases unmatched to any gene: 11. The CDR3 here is CASSQGPGTGSSEQYF. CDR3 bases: TGCGCCAGCAGCCAAGGACCCGGGACAGGGTCAAGTGAGCAGTACTTC.

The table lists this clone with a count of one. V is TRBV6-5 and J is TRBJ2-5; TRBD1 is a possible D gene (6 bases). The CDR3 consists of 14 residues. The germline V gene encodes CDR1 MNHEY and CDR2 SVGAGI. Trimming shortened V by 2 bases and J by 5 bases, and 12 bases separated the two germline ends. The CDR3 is CASSYRDIGETQYF. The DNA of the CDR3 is TGTGCCAGCAGTTACCGGGACATTGGGGAGACCCAGTACTTC.

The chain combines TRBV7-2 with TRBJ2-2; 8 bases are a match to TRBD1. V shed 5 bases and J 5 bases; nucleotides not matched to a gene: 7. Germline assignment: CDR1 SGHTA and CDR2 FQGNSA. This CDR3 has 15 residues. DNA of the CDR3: TGTGCCAGCAGCGGACCGGGACAGGTGACCGGGGAGCTGTTTTTT. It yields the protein CASSGPGQVTGELFF.

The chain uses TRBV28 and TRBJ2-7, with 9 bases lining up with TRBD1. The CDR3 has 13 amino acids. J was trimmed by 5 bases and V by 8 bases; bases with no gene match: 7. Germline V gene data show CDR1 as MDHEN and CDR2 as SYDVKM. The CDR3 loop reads CASEGTGIHEQYF. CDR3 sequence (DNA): TGTGCCAGCGAAGGGACAGGGATCCACGAGCAGTACTTC.

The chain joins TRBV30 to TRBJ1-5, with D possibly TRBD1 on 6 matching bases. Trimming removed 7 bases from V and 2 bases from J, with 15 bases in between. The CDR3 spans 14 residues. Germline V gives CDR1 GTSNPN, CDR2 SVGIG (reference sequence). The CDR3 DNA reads TGTGCCTTTAAGGGGGGAGGGGGCAATCAGCCCCAGCATTTT. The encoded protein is CAFKGGGGNQPQHF.

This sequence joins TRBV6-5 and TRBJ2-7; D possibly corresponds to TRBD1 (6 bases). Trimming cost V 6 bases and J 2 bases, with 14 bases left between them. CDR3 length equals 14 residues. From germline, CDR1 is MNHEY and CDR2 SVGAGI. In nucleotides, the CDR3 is TGTGCCAGCAGGGTTCACCAGGGGACCTACGAGCAGTACTTC. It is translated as CASRVHQGTYEQYF.